This TCR beta chain was retrieved from a study of cytomegalovirus exposure and HLA in healthy donors. As for this clone: Its antigen remains unknown.

The J segment lost 3 bases and the V segment lost 7 bases, leaving 2 bases of the junction unmatched. The CDR3 spans 13 residues. CDR1 and CDR2 from the germline V gene are LNHDA and SQIVND (reference sequence). Study results and caveats: TCR beta V segments were, for the most part, productive about 87% or about 30% of the time in an earlier analysis. An assumption of roughly uniform sequencing depth across donors underlay the presence/absence analyses. A likely sequencing artifact accounted for one observed cluster of highly shared sequence variants. When analyzed later, the rates of TCR association showed variation by HLA locus, with DRB1 the most and HLA-C the fewest.

In the PCR, 60 Vbeta and 13 Jbeta primers were used. Assay used: immunoSEQ multiplex PCR; TCRdb lists only in-frame clones, some missing. The data show about 160,000 clones, roughly 87% seen once. The gene calls are TRBV19 and TRBJ2-7; TRBD2 aligns across 11 bases. Material: PBMCs. This receptor was identified in a girl aged 5-17 years in good health and CMV-seropositive. The CDR3 region is CASMLAGGYEQYF. In nucleotides, the CDR3 is TGTGCCAGTATGCTAGCGGGGGGCTACGAGCAGTACTTC.